The rows below give T cell receptor beta chains drawn from one sample of a study of CD8 T cells in ankylosing spondylitis. TCRdb re-analysed the 5' RACE reads in MiXCR, keeping a single row per CDR3 protein. The sample consists of about 30,000 distinct CDR3 sequences, 14% of them appearing once. The source material was blood. The receptor set was obtained from a male donor with ankylosing spondylitis or in good health (not recorded which). Both conserved end residues are part of each CDR3. Each record gives: D gene, V gene, clone size, J gene, CDR3 protein, CDR3 DNA. The D gene is left open where the match is weak. Expanded clones are given a class, and other clones once, few, many or no size at all.

>-|TRBV5-6|few|TRBJ2-5
CASSLYSGSQETQYF
TGTGCCAGCAGCTTGTATTCTGGGTCGCAAGAGACCCAGTACTTC
>TRBD2|TRBV12-3/TRBV12-4|-|TRBJ2-3
CASGGTSGTDTQYF
TGTGCCAGCGGCGGGACTAGCGGCACAGATACGCAGTATTTT
>-|TRBV30|once|TRBJ2-1
CAWSRDASYNEQFF
TGTGCCTGGAGTAGGGACGCCTCCTACAATGAGCAGTTCTTC
>-|TRBV19|-|TRBJ1-5
CASSRDGKVIAGDQPQHF
TGTGCCAGTAGTAGGGACGGAAAAGTAATAGCAGGGGATCAGCCCCAGCATTTT
>-|TRBV3-1|few|TRBJ2-1
CASSQDGPKQFF
TGTGCCAGCAGCCAAGATGGCCCTAAGCAGTTCTTC
>TRBD1|TRBV7-6|-|TRBJ2-7
CASSHTGGEQYF
TGTGCCAGCAGCCATACAGGGGGGGAGCAGTACTTC
>TRBD1|TRBV2|many|TRBJ1-6
CASSSGTVRSPLHF
TGTGCCAGCAGTTCCGGGACAGTTAGATCACCCCTCCACTTT
>TRBD1|TRBV28|-|TRBJ1-4
CASSVPGTGVEKLFF
TGTGCCAGCAGTGTTCCCGGGACAGGGGTTGAAAAACTGTTTTTT
>-|TRBV24-1|few|TRBJ1-5
CATSDSRNHYQPQHF
TGTGCCACCAGTGATTCCCGGAACCATTATCAGCCCCAGCATTTT
>TRBD1|TRBV7-8|many|TRBJ2-1
CASSLLVGQGLGNEQFF
TGTGCCAGCAGCTTACTTGTGGGACAGGGTTTGGGCAATGAGCAGTTCTTC
>-|TRBV7-9|-|TRBJ2-7
CASSLGPRSSSYEQYF
TGTGCCAGCAGCTTAGGCCCCAGATCCAGCTCCTACGAGCAGTACTTC
>-|TRBV11-1|few|TRBJ2-1
CASSFQGGNEQFF
TGTGCCAGCAGCTTCCAGGGGGGCAATGAGCAGTTCTTC
>-|TRBV24-1|-|TRBJ2-3
CATSDFLESTDTQYF
TGTGCCACCAGTGATTTTTTGGAGAGCACAGATACGCAGTATTTT
>TRBD1|TRBV7-9|-|TRBJ2-5
CASSEGTGETQYF
TGTGCCAGCAGCGAAGGGACAGGAGAGACCCAGTACTTC
>-|TRBV20-1|-|TRBJ1-1
CSAVATANTEAFF
TGCAGTGCTGTTGCGACGGCGAACACTGAAGCTTTCTTT
>-|TRBV4-3|few|TRBJ2-3
CASSQDFVGTQYF
TGCGCCAGCAGCCAAGACTTTGTGGGTACGCAGTATTTT
>-|TRBV5-1|few|TRBJ2-1
CASSIDFYNEQFF
TGCGCCAGCAGCATTGACTTTTACAATGAGCAGTTCTTC
>-|TRBV7-9|-|TRBJ1-1
CASSFMGETEAFF
TGTGCCAGCAGCTTTATGGGGGAGACTGAAGCTTTCTTT
>-|TRBV4-3|many|TRBJ2-3
CASSQGGFGTDTQYF
TGCGCCAGCAGCCAAGGCGGTTTTGGCACAGATACGCAGTATTTT
>TRBD1|TRBV7-9|few|TRBJ2-1
CASSPGQGGVNEQFF
TGTGCCAGCAGCCCGGGACAGGGAGGAGTAAATGAGCAGTTCTTC
>TRBD1|TRBV12-3/TRBV12-4|few|TRBJ2-7
CASSRTGGAIEQYF
TGTGCCAGCAGTAGGACAGGTGGGGCGATAGAGCAGTACTTC
>-|TRBV12-3/TRBV12-4|-|TRBJ2-1
CASRGGGPGDEQFF
TGTGCCAGTCGAGGAGGGGGGCCCGGCGATGAGCAGTTCTTC
>-|TRBV4-3|few|TRBJ1-2
CASSLDRTPSGYTF
TGCGCCAGCAGCCTTGACAGAACCCCTTCTGGCTACACCTTC
>-|TRBV29-1|few|TRBJ2-7
CSVRQGATYEQYF
TGCAGCGTACGCCAGGGTGCTACCTACGAGCAGTACTTC
>TRBD2|TRBV6-5|once|TRBJ2-2
CASRLAENTGELFF
TGTGCCAGTAGACTAGCGGAGAACACCGGGGAGCTGTTTTTT
>-|TRBV28|-|TRBJ2-7
CASSFQTGLYEQYF
TGTGCCAGCAGTTTCCAGACAGGACTCTACGAGCAGTACTTC
>-|TRBV3-1|-|TRBJ1-5
CASSQGRGNQPQHF
TGTGCCAGCAGCCAAGGTAGGGGTAATCAGCCCCAGCATTTT
>TRBD1|TRBV4-3|few|TRBJ2-2
CASSQHRGRNTGELFF
TGCGCCAGCAGCCAACACAGGGGGAGGAACACCGGGGAGCTGTTTTTT
>TRBD2|TRBV10-3|-|TRBJ2-5
CAIRGTSGEQETQYF
TGTGCCATCAGGGGGACTAGCGGGGAACAAGAGACCCAGTACTTC
>-|TRBV4-3|-|TRBJ1-5
CASSQDSSSNQPQHF
TGCGCCAGCAGCCAAGATTCTTCAAGCAATCAGCCCCAGCATTTT
>TRBD1|TRBV20-1|-|TRBJ2-3
CSVGTGATDTQYF
TGCAGTGTTGGCACAGGGGCCACAGATACGCAGTATTTT
>TRBD1|TRBV10-3|few|TRBJ1-4
CAIGQGATNEKLFF
TGTGCCATCGGTCAGGGGGCAACTAATGAAAAACTGTTTTTT
>-|TRBV27|few|TRBJ2-1
CASSPSGWVESEQFF
TGTGCCAGCAGTCCGAGCGGGTGGGTGGAGAGTGAGCAGTTCTTC
>-|TRBV7-3|few|TRBJ2-1
CASSPRSGTSSYNEQFF
TGTGCCAGCAGCCCGAGGTCCGGGACCAGCTCCTACAATGAGCAGTTCTTC
>-|TRBV25-1|few|TRBJ2-7
CASRDTTYEQYF
TGTGCCAGCAGGGACACCACCTACGAGCAGTACTTC
>-|TRBV29-1|-|TRBJ1-5
CSVVSAGDQPQHF
TGCAGCGTTGTAAGTGCAGGGGATCAGCCCCAGCATTTT
>-|TRBV12-3/TRBV12-4|medium-sized|TRBJ1-1
CASSGRQAFF
TGTGCCAGCAGCGGAAGACAAGCTTTCTTT
>-|TRBV29-1|many|TRBJ2-7
CSVEMELGKDEQYF
TGCAGCGTTGAGATGGAGTTGGGAAAAGACGAGCAGTACTTC
>-|TRBV29-1|few|TRBJ2-3
CSVVSGLTDTQYF
TGCAGCGTTGTGTCGGGTCTGACAGATACGCAGTATTTT
>-|TRBV20-1|-|TRBJ2-5
CSARVGGGQETQYF
TGCAGTGCTAGAGTAGGAGGGGGACAAGAGACCCAGTACTTC
>TRBD2|TRBV2|-|TRBJ2-4
CASRAGDLAKNIQYF
TGTGCCAGCAGGGCGGGGGACCTAGCCAAAAACATTCAGTACTTC